These 30 T cell receptor beta chains were sequenced from one sample in a study of blood T cell repertoires in COVID-19. TCRdb's copy holds only in-frame clones and misses some; the assay was immunoSEQ multiplex PCR. The table includes just under 55,000 clones, approximately 90% detected once. The specimen sequenced was peripheral blood. These receptors were taken from a man in his forties or fifties with acute or convalescent COVID-19.

The chain has TRBV28 and TRBJ2-7; weak D call: TRBD2 (7 bases). CDR1 is MDHEN and CDR2 is SYDVKM in the germline V gene. V was cut by 9 bases and J by 1 base, with 13 bases left in between. CDR3 length equals 13 residues. For the CDR3, the DNA is TGTGCCAGTCAGGGGCGGGAGTCCTACGAGCAGTACTTC. This translates into CASQGRESYEQYF. Based on the CDR3 plus reference TRBV28 and TRBJ2-7, the full variable domain is DVKVTQSSRYLVKRTGEKVFLECVQDMDHENMFWYRQDPGLGLRLIYFSYDVKMKEKGDIPEGYSVSREKKERFSLILESASTNQTSMYLCASQGRESYEQYFGPGTRLTVT.

V is TRBV27 and J is TRBJ2-7; 10 bases align to TRBD1. Germline V CDR1 and CDR2: MNHEY, SMNVEV (reference sequence). V lost 5 bases, J lost 7 bases, and 14 bases stayed unmatched. There are 16 residues in the CDR3. This CDR3 is CASSPPHGTGVGEQYF. The CDR3 DNA reads TGTGCCAGCAGTCCACCCCACGGGACAGGGGTGGGGGAGCAGTACTTC.

The chain employs TRBV21-1 and TRBJ2-2; TRBD1 is taken as the D call from the table, unchecked against the DNA. TRBV21-1 corresponds to a pseudogene. CDR3 length: 20 amino acids. The CDR3 sequence: CASSPASMGAVGANTGELFF. The CDR3 DNA reads TGTGCCAGCAGCCCCGCGTCCATGGGGGCCGTCGGGGCGAACACCGGGGAGCTGTTTTTT.

This chain connects TRBV27 to TRBJ1-1; 9 bases line up with TRBD1. Germline trimming cut 8 bases from V and 5 bases from J; bases unmatched to any gene: 9. Germline CDR1 reads MNHEY; CDR2 reads SMNVEV (reference sequence). CDR3 size: 14 residues. The CDR3 protein is CASYRGQGGTEAFF. CDR3 bases: TGTGCCAGCTACAGGGGGCAAGGCGGGACTGAAGCTTTCTTT.

The J gene is TRBJ2-5, the V gene TRBV7-2; D is perhaps TRBD2 (5 bases). Per germline, CDR1 SGHTA and CDR2 FQGNSA. V lost 7 bases to trimming and J lost 5 bases, with 11 bases between them. The CDR3 is 12 residues long. CDR3 protein: CASTFRGETQYF. The CDR3 nucleotides are TGTGCCAGCACCTTCCGCGGGGAGACCCAGTACTTC.

The genes are TRBV24-1 and TRBJ1-1; D remains ambiguous. The CDR3 is 13 amino acids. V was trimmed by 4 bases and J by 2 bases, leaving 7 bases between them. CDR1 is KGHDR, CDR2 SFDVKD, per germline. The CDR3: CATSDYRNTEAFF. Written as DNA, the CDR3 is TGTGCCACCAGTGACTACAGAAACACTGAAGCTTTCTTT.

The chain recombines TRBV29-1 with TRBJ2-3; TRBD2 matches 12 bases. This CDR3 comprises 15 residues. V was pared by 4 bases and J by 1 base, with 3 bases of the junction left unmatched. Germline lookup yields CDR1 SQVTM and CDR2 ANQGSEA. The CDR3, as DNA: TGCAGCGTTGTCCTAGCGGGAGGGGGCACAGATACGCAGTATTTT. It yields the protein CSVVLAGGGTDTQYF.

The CDR3 spells CASSLGHLNEKLFF. The DNA for the CDR3 is TGCGCCAGCAGCTTGGGGCACCTCAATGAAAAACTGTTTTTT. The chain couples TRBV5-1 to TRBJ1-4; no reliable D call. This CDR3 has 14 amino acids. Looked up from germline, CDR1 is SGHRS and CDR2 is YFSETQ. V dropped 0 bases and J dropped 5 bases, with 8 bases sitting between them.

This clone occurred a few times. This rearrangement joins TRBV12-5 to TRBJ1-3; D not certain. Trimming removed 0 bases from V and 0 bases from J, with 6 bases in between. The CDR3 contains 15 residues. Germline CDR1 LGHNT, CDR2 FRNRAP. CDR3 bases: TGTGCTAGTGGTTTGGTGAGGCCCTCTGGAAACACCATATATTTT. It is translated as CASGLVRPSGNTIYF.

The chain has TRBV14 and TRBJ2-3, with 8 bases identical to TRBD2. V shed 5 bases, J shed 0 bases, and the junction held 4 bases outside the gene matches. Looked up from germline, CDR1 is SGHDN and CDR2 is FVKESK. The CDR3 covers 15 residues. The CDR3 sequence: CASSALAGSTDTQYF. CDR3 bases: TGTGCCAGCAGCGCCCTAGCGGGCAGCACAGATACGCAGTATTTT. Combining the CDR3 with reference TRBV14 and TRBJ2-3 gives the whole variable domain EAGVTQFPSHSVIEKGQTVTLRCDPISGHDNLYWYRRVMGKEIKFLLHFVKESKQDESGMPNNRFLAERTGGTYSTLKVQPAELEDSGVYFCASSALAGSTDTQYFGPGTRLTVL.

J is TRBJ1-1 and V is TRBV19; D not certain. V lost 9 bases, J lost 0 bases, and 14 bases lay in between. Germline CDR1 reads LNHDA; CDR2 reads SQIVND (reference sequence). The CDR3 has 14 amino acids. The CDR3 protein is CASQDHLMNTEAFF. The CDR3 DNA sequence: TGTGCCAGCCAGGATCATCTCATGAACACTGAAGCTTTCTTT. Together with reference TRBV19 and TRBJ1-1, the CDR3 gives the full variable domain: DGGITQSPKYLFRKEGQNVTLSCEQNLNHDAMYWYRQDPGQGLRLIYYSQIVNDFQKGDIAEGYSVSREKKESFPLTVTSAQKNPTAFYLCASQDHLMNTEAFFGQGTRLTVV.

This clone has only a few counts. V gene TRBV3-1 (or the pseudogene TRBV3-2) combines with J gene TRBJ2-3, with D possibly TRBD2 on 5 matching bases. Germline V CDR1 and CDR2: LGHDT, YNNKEL (reference sequence). The CDR3 totals 13 residues. Trimming pared 4 bases from V and 10 bases from J, leaving 15 bases between. In nucleotides, the CDR3 is TGTGCCAGCAGCCGAGAGCTCCTAGCCCCGCAGTATTTT. Its translation: CASSRELLAPQYF.

The genes are TRBV5-1 and TRBJ2-7, with 8 bases lining up with TRBD1. Germline loops: CDR1 SGHRS, CDR2 YFSETQ. The CDR3 is 15 amino acids. Trimming took 3 bases from V and 1 from J; bases not matched to a gene: 6. The CDR3 loop reads CASSSGQGLSYEQYF. Written as DNA, the CDR3 is TGCGCCAGCAGCTCCGGACAGGGCCTTTCCTACGAGCAGTACTTC.

This clone was counted once. The chain joins TRBV4-3 to TRBJ1-6; D remains unclear. The CDR3 is 16 amino acids. Trimming took 3 bases from V and 7 from J, leaving 16 bases between them. Germline CDR1 LGHNA, CDR2 YSLEER. CDR3 DNA: TGCGCCAGCAGCCACGCTAACGGAGGAAACAATTCACCCCTCCACTTT. Translated: CASSHANGGNNSPLHF.

The V gene is TRBV30, the J gene TRBJ2-5; D is possibly TRBD2 (7 bases). The CDR3 contains 18 residues. The germline V and J ends were trimmed by 1 base and 4 bases, with 25 bases remaining between them. CDR1 is GTSNPN and CDR2 is SVGIG in the germline V gene (reference sequence). This CDR3 reads CAWSASRSTRGAGETQYF. The CDR3 DNA reads as TGTGCCTGGAGTGCCTCCAGGTCCACCCGGGGGGCCGGAGAGACCCAGTACTTC.

The chain has TRBV7-8 and TRBJ2-3, with a weak D call TRBD1 (6 bases). The CDR3 length is 16 residues. The germline V and J ends were trimmed by 4 bases and 4 bases, with 18 bases remaining between them. CDR1 SGHVS and CDR2 FQNEAQ come from the germline V gene. The DNA for the CDR3 is TGTGCCAGCAGCTCGGCGACAGGTGTGGCAGCAGATACGCAGTATTTT. Translation gives CASSSATGVAADTQYF.

The genes are TRBV19 and TRBJ1-1; D remains unclear. Germline V gene data show CDR1 as LNHDA and CDR2 as SQIVND (reference sequence). The CDR3 has 13 amino acids. V was cut by 5 bases and J by 1 base, with 8 bases left in between. The CDR3 spells CASSENRNTEAFF. The CDR3 region has the DNA TGTGCCAGTAGTGAGAACAGGAACACTGAAGCTTTCTTT.

The chain couples TRBV5-1 to TRBJ2-4, with D maybe TRBD2 (6 bases). With 4 bases removed from V and 3 bases from J, the gap between germline ends came to 17 bases. In germline, CDR1 is SGHRS, CDR2 YFSETQ. The length of the CDR3 is 16 residues. The CDR3 loop is CASSGGRDLNKNIQYF. The CDR3 nucleotides read TGCGCCAGCAGCGGGGGGAGAGATCTGAACAAAAACATTCAGTACTTC.

The CDR3 nucleotides are TGTGCCAGCAGCTTAGCGGTAGGGGGCCGCTCCCGTTCCTACGAGCAGTACTTC. Its translation: CASSLAVGGRSRSYEQYF. The rearrangement uses TRBV7-2 and TRBJ2-7; 7 bases line up with TRBD1. CDR3 length: 18 amino acids. CDR1 and CDR2 (germline): SGHTA, FQGNSA. The V gene end was trimmed by 0 bases and the J gene end by 1 base; junction bases not matched to a gene: 12.

The genes are TRBV5-1 and TRBJ2-1; D possibly corresponds to TRBD2 (5 bases). The CDR3 extends over 14 amino acids. Deletions cut 7 bases from V and 9 bases from J, with 20 bases between. Germline CDR1 and CDR2: SGHRS and YFSETQ. The DNA for the CDR3 is TGCGCCAGCGGGGAATGGAGAGGGATGGGTGAGCAGTTCTTC. This sequence encodes CASGEWRGMGEQFF. The entire variable domain, with the rest obtained from reference TRBV5-1 and TRBJ2-1, is as follows: KAGVTQTPRYLIKTRGQQVTLSCSPISGHRSVSWYQQTPGQGLQFLFEYFSETQRNKGNFPGRFSGRQFSNSRSEMNVSTLELGDSALYLCASGEWRGMGEQFFGPGTRLTVL.

The V call is TRBV6-5, the J call TRBJ2-1; D may be TRBD2 (5 bases). This CDR3 has 14 residues. Per the germline V gene, CDR1 is MNHEY and CDR2 is SVGAGI. V lost 2 bases, J lost 4 bases, and 9 bases lay in between. The CDR3 loop is CASSYPEVYNEQFF. CDR3 sequence (DNA): TGTGCCAGCAGTTACCCGGAGGTATACAATGAGCAGTTCTTC.

In its sample, this clone was seen once. This chain connects TRBV5-1 to TRBJ1-5; D is perhaps TRBD1 (5 bases). The CDR3 is 15 amino acids. Trimming pared 1 base from V and 3 bases from J, leaving 11 bases between. Germline V CDR1 and CDR2: SGHRS, YFSETQ. The CDR3 bases are TGCGCCAGCAGCTTGAGCGGGGCCAACAATCAGCCCCAGCATTTT. Encoded protein: CASSLSGANNQPQHF.

This clone was recorded only once. The V call is TRBV5-6, the J call TRBJ1-2, with 7 bases matching TRBD1. Looked up from germline, CDR1 is SGHDT and CDR2 is YYEEEE. The V and J ends lost 4 bases and 2 bases, in that order; junction bases with no gene match: 5. CDR3 length equals 14 residues. This chain's CDR3 is CASSTTGYNYGYTF. CDR3 DNA: TGTGCCAGCAGCACGACAGGGTACAACTATGGCTACACCTTC.

The V and J genes are TRBV6-5 and TRBJ1-4; D is uncertain. V lost 6 bases and J 10 bases, leaving 15 bases between the germline ends. The CDR3 loop spans 13 amino acids. Germline CDR1 and CDR2: MNHEY and SVGAGI. CDR3 amino acids: CASSPVLAGKLFF. Written as DNA, the CDR3 is TGTGCCAGCAGCCCGGTCCTGGCGGGAAAACTGTTTTTT.

The V call is TRBV9, the J call TRBJ2-1, with TRBD2 matching over 7 bases. Germline CDR1 SGDLS, CDR2 YYNGEE. This CDR3 spans 14 amino acids. Trimming at V came to 4 bases and at J to 3 bases, leaving 4 bases not matched to a gene. CDR3 sequence: CASSTRDYYNEQFF. The CDR3 DNA follows: TGTGCCAGCAGCACCCGGGACTACTACAATGAGCAGTTCTTC.

V is TRBV19 and J is TRBJ1-5; D might be TRBD1 (5 bases). Germline-derived CDR1 and CDR2 are LNHDA and SQIVND (reference sequence). This CDR3 has 14 amino acids. V was pared by 11 bases and J by 1 base, with 15 bases between. CDR3 residues: CAAGGDSSNQPQHF. CDR3 DNA sequence: TGTGCCGCGGGGGGGGATTCGAGCAATCAGCCCCAGCATTTT.

This chain uses TRBV7-2 with TRBJ1-4; no clear D. The CDR3 spans 15 residues. Trimming cost V 1 base and J 5 bases, with 11 bases left between them. Germline V gene data show CDR1 as SGHTA and CDR2 as FQGNSA. CDR3 coding DNA: TGTGCCAGCAGCTTAGGAACGGTAAAGAATGAAAAACTGTTTTTT. Translation: CASSLGTVKNEKLFF.

The gene calls are TRBV5-6 and TRBJ1-2, with D possibly matching TRBD1 (6 bases). CDR1 and CDR2 from the germline V gene are SGHDT and YYEEEE. This CDR3 region has 15 residues. V dropped 4 bases and J dropped 7 bases, with 20 bases sitting between them. The CDR3 protein is CASSRVPQGNGGYTF. In DNA form, the CDR3 reads TGTGCCAGCAGCCGAGTGCCGCAGGGGAACGGTGGCTACACCTTC.

The chain uses TRBV28 and TRBJ1-1, with TRBD1 identical over 8 bases. This CDR3 has 14 amino acids. After removal of 5 bases from V and 3 bases from J, the junction contained 5 bases not matched to a gene. Germline V gene data show CDR1 as MDHEN and CDR2 as SYDVKM. CDR3 nucleotide sequence: TGTGCCAGCAGTCCGGGACAGGACTACACTGAAGCTTTCTTT. It encodes CASSPGQDYTEAFF.

V and J are TRBV9 and TRBJ2-2, with 8 bases fitting TRBD2. Per the germline V gene, CDR1 is SGDLS and CDR2 is YYNGEE. J gave up 1 base and V 4 bases, and 0 bases lay outside the gene matches. This CDR3 region has 14 residues. This CDR3 is CASSLAGNTGELFF. In DNA form, the CDR3 reads TGTGCCAGCAGCCTAGCGGGGAACACCGGGGAGCTGTTTTTT.